This is a list of T cell receptor beta chains from one sample in a study of blood T cells in healthy people across ages. TCRdb ran MiXCR on the 5' RACE reads and lists one entry per CDR3 protein. This table holds under 1,000,000 distinct CDR3 sequences, approximately 35% found once. Sequenced: blood. These receptor sequences come from a man aged 18 to 29 in good health. The CDR3 runs from the conserved cysteine through the conserved F or W. D genes are given only for firm matches. The size field is filled for only some rows; it gives once, few, many or a size class.

clone size	V gene	J gene	D gene	CDR3 protein	CDR3 DNA
NA	TRBV27	TRBJ2-5	NA	CASTSGGTQYF	TGTGCCAGCACGTCGGGTGGGACCCAGTACTTC
NA	TRBV5-1	TRBJ1-2	NA	CASSLGTLGGYTF	TGCGCCAGCAGCTTGGGGACATTAGGTGGCTACACCTTC
NA	TRBV20-1	TRBJ2-1	TRBD2	CSASLSGGYNEQFF	TGCAGTGCTAGTCTGAGCGGGGGCTACAATGAGCAGTTCTTC
NA	TRBV28	TRBJ2-6	NA	CASSFSAGGANVLTF	TGTGCCAGCAGTTTTAGTGCAGGTGGGGCCAACGTCCTGACTTTC
few	TRBV15	TRBJ1-5	NA	CATSRGRLSQPQHF	TGTGCCACCAGCAGAGGCAGATTGAGTCAGCCCCAGCATTTT
NA	TRBV12-3/TRBV12-4	TRBJ2-3	NA	CASSKGTADTQYF	TGTGCCAGCAGTAAGGGGACGGCGGATACGCAGTATTTT
few	TRBV5-1	TRBJ1-2	NA	CASSFGREDYGYTF	TGCGCCAGCAGCTTCGGACGGGAGGACTATGGCTACACCTTC
NA	TRBV7-8	TRBJ1-2	NA	CASSLAQYYGYTF	TGTGCCAGCAGCTTAGCGCAGTACTATGGCTACACCTTC
medium-sized	TRBV7-2	TRBJ2-1	TRBD2	CASSLASGGWEQFF	TGTGCCAGCAGCTTAGCTAGCGGGGGTTGGGAGCAGTTCTTC
many	TRBV4-3	TRBJ2-3	NA	CASSQQQLLVADTQYF	TGCGCCAGCAGCCAGCAACAACTCTTAGTCGCAGATACGCAGTATTTT
few	TRBV15	TRBJ1-2	NA	CATSRQQGGFANYGYTF	TGTGCCACCAGCAGACAGCAGGGAGGATTTGCTAACTATGGCTACACCTTC
NA	TRBV4-2	TRBJ2-7	TRBD2	CASRPSGGRGDEQYF	TGTGCCAGCAGGCCCTCTGGCGGGAGAGGGGACGAGCAGTACTTC
NA	TRBV3-1	TRBJ2-5	TRBD2	CASILTGLAGETQYF	TGTGCCAGCATCCTAACCGGACTAGCAGGAGAGACCCAGTACTTC
NA	TRBV12-3/TRBV12-4	TRBJ2-1	TRBD2	CASTVSPSGKSSYKEQFF	TGTGCCAGCACCGTGAGCCCTAGCGGTAAGAGCTCCTACAAGGAGCAGTTCTTC
NA	TRBV28	TRBJ2-3	TRBD2	CASSSRTSGGGTTSTDTQYF	TGTGCCAGCAGTTCTCGGACTAGCGGGGGGGGAACAACTAGCACAGATACGCAGTATTTT
NA	TRBV28	TRBJ1-6	NA	CASTPVESYNSPLHF	TGTGCCAGCACCCCTGTCGAGTCCTATAATTCACCCCTCCACTTT
few	TRBV20-1	TRBJ1-2	NA	CSASLSRVFNYGYTF	TGCAGTGCTAGTTTATCAAGGGTCTTTAACTATGGCTACACCTTC
NA	TRBV19	TRBJ1-2	TRBD1	CASSTRQGSYGYTF	TGTGCCAGTAGTACCCGACAGGGAAGCTATGGCTACACCTTC
few	TRBV3-1	TRBJ2-7	NA	CASSQVASSYEQYF	TGTGCCAGCAGCCAAGTGGCAAGCTCCTACGAGCAGTACTTC
few	TRBV27	TRBJ1-6	NA	CASSPEPTQANSPLHF	TGTGCCAGCAGTCCTGAACCTACTCAAGCAAATTCACCCCTCCACTTT
NA	TRBV12-3/TRBV12-4	TRBJ2-1	NA	CASSFWTGLGNEQFF	TGTGCCAGCAGTTTTTGGACTGGCCTAGGGAATGAGCAGTTCTTC
NA	TRBV12-3/TRBV12-4	TRBJ2-3	TRBD1	CASSLQGERADTQYF	TGTGCCAGCAGTTTACAGGGGGAGAGAGCAGATACGCAGTATTTT
many	TRBV20-1	TRBJ2-1	TRBD2	CSALGRGGYNEQFF	TGCAGTGCTCTAGGTCGGGGGGGATACAATGAGCAGTTCTTC
few	TRBV7-2	TRBJ2-3	NA	CASSPRRAENTQSQYF	TGTGCCAGCAGCCCTAGGAGAGCGGAGAATACCCAGTCGCAGTATTTT
many	TRBV20-1	TRBJ2-5	NA	CSALPRDQETQYF	TGCAGTGCCCTCCCAAGGGACCAAGAGACCCAGTACTTC
NA	TRBV12-3/TRBV12-4	TRBJ1-1	NA	CASTLGEAEAFF	TGTGCCAGCACCTTGGGGGAGGCTGAAGCTTTCTTT
few	TRBV5-1	TRBJ1-1	TRBD1	CASSFLTGDRNTEAFF	TGCGCCAGCAGCTTTTTAACAGGGGATCGGAACACTGAAGCTTTCTTT
NA	TRBV7-6	TRBJ2-3	TRBD2	CASSLVVGEGPDTQYF	TGTGCCAGCAGCTTAGTGGTCGGGGAGGGTCCGGATACGCAGTATTTT
few	TRBV7-2	TRBJ1-5	NA	CASSYQTGGQGNQPQHF	TGTGCCAGCAGCTACCAAACGGGGGGCCAGGGCAATCAGCCCCAGCATTTT
NA	TRBV20-1	TRBJ2-1	NA	CSARPSGEQFF	TGCAGTGCCCGCCCCAGCGGTGAGCAGTTCTTC
NA	TRBV7-2	TRBJ2-1	TRBD2	CASSLTSGGPNEQFF	TGTGCCAGCAGCTTAACTAGCGGGGGGCCCAATGAGCAGTTCTTC
NA	TRBV20-1	TRBJ2-5	NA	CSVGGPSRETQYF	TGCAGTGTGGGGGGCCCCTCCAGGGAGACCCAGTACTTC
NA	TRBV11-2	TRBJ1-3	NA	CASRSPGTGNTIYF	TGTGCCAGCAGAAGTCCCGGGACTGGAAACACCATATATTTT
NA	TRBV9	TRBJ1-2	TRBD1	CASSHYPRTGWAYGYTF	TGTGCCAGCAGCCATTATCCGAGGACAGGGTGGGCCTATGGCTACACCTTC
NA	TRBV20-1	TRBJ1-2	NA	CSARGHQGDGYTF	TGCAGTGCTAGAGGTCACCAGGGAGATGGCTACACCTTC
NA	TRBV10-3	TRBJ2-3	NA	CAISDYGVPGTDTQYF	TGTGCCATCAGTGACTATGGAGTCCCTGGCACAGATACGCAGTATTTT
once	TRBV12-3/TRBV12-4	TRBJ2-2	TRBD1	CASSQDRGGTGELFF	TGTGCCAGCAGTCAAGACAGGGGCGGCACCGGGGAGCTGTTTTTT
NA	TRBV28	TRBJ2-5	NA	CASSFTGQTQETQYF	TGTGCCAGCAGTTTTACGGGACAAACCCAAGAGACCCAGTACTTC
few	TRBV12-3/TRBV12-4	TRBJ2-4	NA	CASSRAGSQGNIQYF	TGTGCCAGCAGTCGCGCCGGGAGCCAAGGAAACATTCAGTACTTC
few	TRBV6-2/TRBV6-3	TRBJ2-7	TRBD2	CASSYSQRGSHEQYF	TGTGCCAGCAGTTACTCGCAGCGGGGATCCCACGAGCAGTACTTC